The 16 T cell receptor beta chains in this list originate from one sample, sequenced in a study of identical twins. A single record per CDR3 protein comes from TCRdb applying MiXCR to the 5' RACE reads. Here the sample spans around 250,000 distinct CDR3 sequences, roughly 7% being singletons. This sample also appeared in a second study, on yellow fever vaccine responses in identical twins.

Sample: memory (CD45RO+) T cells sorted from blood. Receptors were obtained from a woman under 30 in good health.

The sample holds a few counts of this clonotype. This chain joins TRBV12-3 or TRBV12-4 and TRBJ2-5; 15 nucleotides line up with TRBD2. Germline trimming cut 6 bases from V and 5 bases from J; bases unmatched to any gene: 4. This CDR3 is 15 amino acids long. The CDR3 spells CASRGLAGGEETQYF. As DNA, the CDR3 is TGTGCCAGCAGGGGACTAGCGGGGGGAGAGGAGACCCAGTACTTC.

This clonotype was seen many times. The chain recombines TRBV12-3 or TRBV12-4 with TRBJ2-6; TRBD2 might be the D (6 bases). V gave up 6 bases and J gave up 4 bases, with 13 bases separating them. CDR3 length: 15 amino acids. The chain's CDR3 is CASRNRESGANVLTF. In DNA, the CDR3 is TGTGCCAGCAGAAACCGGGAGTCCGGGGCCAACGTCCTGACTTTC.

This clonotype was observed many times. This chain joins TRBV5-1 and TRBJ2-1; D ambiguous. The V end was cut by 1 base, the J end by 0 bases, with 11 bases between. The CDR3 is 16 residues long. CDR1 is SGHRS, CDR2 YFSETQ, per germline. The CDR3 protein is CASSLISSSSYNEQFF. Here the CDR3 DNA reads TGCGCCAGCAGCTTGATTTCCTCCAGCTCCTACAATGAGCAGTTCTTC.

The table lists this clonotype with many counts. CDR3: CASGVYNEQFF. CDR3 in DNA: TGTGCCAGCGGGGTTTACAATGAGCAGTTCTTC. J is TRBJ2-1 and V is TRBV12-3 or TRBV12-4; D is unclear. Trimming removed 8 bases at V and 4 bases at J, with 6 bases between. CDR3 length: 11 residues.

The V gene is TRBV5-1, the J gene TRBJ1-1; D uncertain. The ends were cut back, 0 bases at V and 2 bases at J, with 5 bases in the middle. This CDR3 region has 13 residues. Germline lookup yields CDR1 SGHRS and CDR2 YFSETQ. Here the CDR3 reads CASSLVANTEAFF. The CDR3 nucleotides read TGCGCCAGCAGCTTGGTAGCAAACACTGAAGCTTTCTTT.

This clonotype was found a few times. CDR3 in amino acids: CASSLRKREGRRYEQFF. The CDR3 bases are TGTGCCAGCAGCTTAAGGAAGCGGGAGGGCCGGAGGTACGAGCAGTTCTTC. The V and J genes are TRBV7-2 and TRBJ2-1; 10 bases are shared with TRBD2. This CDR3 has 17 amino acids. Trimming at V came to 2 bases and at J to 10 bases, leaving 14 bases not matched to a gene. Per germline, CDR1 SGHTA and CDR2 FQGNSA. The entire variable domain, with the rest obtained from reference TRBV7-2 and TRBJ2-1, is as follows: GAGVSQSPSNKVTEKGKDVELRCDPISGHTALYWYRQSLGQGLEFLIYFQGNSAPDKSGLPSDRFSAERTGGSVSTLTIQRTQQEDSAVYLCASSLRKREGRRYEQFFGPGTRLTVL.

The CDR3 DNA sequence: TGTGCCAGCAGCTCAGCGGCTAGCCCCTGGCAAGAGACCCAGTACTTC. Translated: CASSSAASPWQETQYF. The V call is TRBV7-6, the J call TRBJ2-5; D is possibly TRBD2 (5 bases). The CDR3 length is 16 residues. Germline assignment: CDR1 SGHVS and CDR2 FNYEAQ. The V end was cut by 4 bases, the J end by 2 bases, with 17 bases between.

The chain carries TRBV20-1 and TRBJ1-2; D not resolved. This CDR3 has 12 residues. Germline V gives CDR1 DFQATT, CDR2 SNEGSKA (reference sequence). The DNA for the CDR3 is TGCAGGGGGTTCGGGAGTAACTATGGCTACACCTTC. Translated, it gives CRGFGSNYGYTF.

This clonotype occurred a few times. CDR3 in DNA: TGTGCCAGCAGCTTAGTTAGATCCTCCTACGAGCAGTACTTC. As protein: CASSLVRSSYEQYF. The chain combines TRBV7-2 with TRBJ2-7; D gene ambiguous. The germline V gene has CDR1 SGHTA and CDR2 FQGNSA. The CDR3 loop spans 14 amino acids. Trimming left V 1 base short and J 0 bases short, with 7 bases between.

In this sample, this clonotype turned up a few times. This sequence joins TRBV12-3 or TRBV12-4 and TRBJ2-4; D call uncertain. Trimming cost V 3 bases and J 3 bases, with 12 bases left between them. The CDR3 totals 15 residues. For the CDR3, the DNA is TGTGCCAGCAGTTTCGGTCATAGGGACAAAAACATTCAGTACTTC. It codes for CASSFGHRDKNIQYF.

The sample holds many counts of this clonotype. The chain combines TRBV24-1 with TRBJ2-3; the match to TRBD2 covers 11 bases. V was pared by 9 bases and J by 3 bases, with 1 base of the junction left unmatched. Germline V gene lookup returns CDR1 KGHDR and CDR2 SFDVKD. There are 13 residues in the CDR3. The chain's CDR3 is CATGTSGTDTQYF. The CDR3, as DNA: TGTGCCACCGGGACTAGCGGAACAGATACGCAGTATTTT.

This clonotype was seen at least ten times. The rearrangement uses TRBV7-8 and TRBJ1-1; 7 nucleotides align to TRBD1. There are 13 residues in the CDR3. Germline CDR1 is SGHVS and CDR2 is FQNEAQ. Germline trimming cut 4 bases from V and 10 bases from J; bases unmatched to any gene: 9. CDR3 in amino acids: CASSSNSGGPAFF. The CDR3 DNA reads as TGTGCCAGCAGCTCTAATTCAGGGGGTCCAGCTTTCTTT.

This clonotype turned up a few times. This chain's CDR3 is CASSHSGGRSTDTQYF. As DNA, the CDR3 is TGTGCCAGCAGCCACAGTGGAGGGCGGAGCACAGATACGCAGTATTTT. The V call is TRBV11-2, the J call TRBJ2-3; TRBD2 is a possible D gene (6 bases). Germline loops: CDR1 SGHAT, CDR2 FQNNGV. The CDR3 is made up of 16 amino acids. V was clipped by 5 bases and J by 0 bases, with 15 bases between them.

This clonotype was seen a handful of times. The chain has TRBV11-3 and TRBJ1-4, with D perhaps TRBD1 (6 bases). The CDR3 sequence is 15 residues long. Germline lookup yields CDR1 SGHNT and CDR2 YENEEA. The V end lost 0 bases, the J end lost 5 bases, and 10 bases lay between the germline ends. CDR3 DNA sequence: TGTGCCAGCAGCTTAGACGGACAGAAAAATGAAAAACTGTTTTTT. This sequence encodes CASSLDGQKNEKLFF. The full variable domain, its missing parts supplied by reference TRBV11-3 and TRBJ1-4, is EAGVVQSPRYKIIEKKQPVAFWCNPISGHNTLYWYLQNLGQGPELLIRYENEEAVDDSQLPKDRFSAERLKGVDSTLKIQPAELGDSAVYLCASSLDGQKNEKLFFGSGTQLSVL.

This clonotype was counted a few times. This chain joins TRBV20-1 and TRBJ1-3; no clear D. CDR3 length equals 14 residues. Germline lookup yields CDR1 DFQATT and CDR2 SNEGSKA (reference sequence). Trimming pared 4 bases from V and 4 bases from J, leaving 14 bases between. The CDR3 bases are TGCAGTGCTAAAACGGACCTCGCCGGAAACACCATATATTTT. Translated, it gives CSAKTDLAGNTIYF.

This clonotype has more than one count but fewer than ten. The chain employs TRBV12-3 or TRBV12-4 and TRBJ1-5, with TRBD1 matching 7 bases. CDR3 size: 13 residues. The ends lost 7 bases at V and 3 bases at J; junction bases unmatched: 3. CDR3 loop: CASKGGYNQPQHF. The DNA for the CDR3 is TGTGCCAGCAAAGGGGGCTACAATCAGCCCCAGCATTTT.